Each of the 3 T cell receptor beta chains below was sequenced from the same sample in a study of T cell repertoires in ileal Crohn's disease (dated by TCRdb to about 2019). The library was built by means of the immunoSEQ multiplex PCR assay. Here the immuneACCESS table is served through TCRdb, limited to in-frame sequences with V and J called. Missing clones are a known gap in these copies; in checked studies unresolved V genes cover under half, and the rest lacks a known reason. This sample gives several thousand clones in total; roughly 85% of them show up just once. Together, the top ten hold 19% of the sample. Read against the paper, the sample's time point label means: neoterminal ileum biopsy at postoperative endoscopy, about 6 months after surgery. Specimen: ileal tissue. These receptor sequences come from an adult with Crohn's disease.

J is TRBJ2-2 and V is TRBV13; D uncertain. The V gene lost 6 bases and the J gene lost 5 bases, with 7 bases spanning the gap. The V gene's germline CDR1 is PRHDT and CDR2 FYEKMQ (reference sequence). This CDR3 has 12 amino acids. CDR3 sequence (DNA): TGTGCCAGCAGGGCCGGGACCGGGGAGCTGTTTTTT. Protein: CASRAGTGELFF. The full variable domain, its missing parts supplied by reference TRBV13 and TRBJ2-2, is AAGVIQSPRHLIKEKRETATLKCYPIPRHDTVYWYQQGPGQDPQFLISFYEKMQSDKGSIPDRFSAQQFSDYHSELNMSSLELGDSALYFCASRAGTGELFFGEGSRLTVL.

Only a few counts were recorded for this clone. The chain joins TRBV18 to TRBJ2-1; D gene uncertain. The CDR3 is 12 residues long. CDR1 is KGHSH and CDR2 is LQKENI in the germline V gene. V lost 3 bases and J 7 bases, leaving 7 bases between the germline ends. The CDR3 loop reads CASSPLGNEQFF. In DNA form, the CDR3 reads TGTGCCAGCTCACCGCTAGGAAATGAGCAGTTCTTC. The complete variable domain, with remaining parts taken from reference TRBV18 and TRBJ2-1, reads NAGVMQNPRHLVRRRGQEARLRCSPMKGHSHVYWYRQLPEEGLKFMVYLQKENIIDESGMPKERFSAEFPKEGPSILRIQQVVRGDSAAYFCASSPLGNEQFFGPGTRLTVL.

This clone showed up just a few times. This chain links TRBV10-3 with TRBJ2-2, with 12 bases lining up with TRBD2. Germline V gives CDR1 ENHRY, CDR2 SYGVKD. This CDR3 is 15 amino acids long. V trimming: 7 bases; J trimming: 4 bases; junction bases outside the gene matches: 4. This chain's CDR3 is CAITSGRGGTGELFF. The CDR3 DNA reads TGTGCCATCACTAGCGGGAGGGGTGGCACCGGGGAGCTGTTTTTT.